This T cell receptor beta chain was found in a study of T cells in tuberculosis. V dropped 6 bases and J dropped 2; count of bases not matched to a gene: 10. The germline CDR1 and CDR2 sequences are MNHEY and SMNVEV (reference sequence). The CDR3 is 16 amino acids. Comment on this clone: Antigen specificity is unknown.

Findings and limits, study-wide: Active tuberculosis cases were adults; controls were adolescents.

TCRdb's copy holds only in-frame clones and misses some; the assay was immunoSEQ multiplex PCR. The sample lists more than 9,000 clones, just under 95% occurring once. Sequenced material: PBMCs. This clonotype was sampled from an adult with tuberculosis. This chain links TRBV27 with TRBJ2-3; 8 positions agree with TRBD1. CDR3 residues: CASRSIRDRITDTQYF. The CDR3 nucleotides read TGTGCCAGCAGAAGCATTCGGGACAGGATCACAGATACGCAGTATTTT.